This T cell receptor beta chain was sequenced in a study of blood T cell repertoires in COVID-19. The overall study: PBMCs, B-cell-depleted T cells, or T cells provided the cDNA or gDNA that made up the material.

TCRdb's table, derived via immunoSEQ multiplex PCR, lists solely in-frame clones and lacks some. The sample comprises around 270,000 clones, approximately 90% of which are singletons, and approximately 4.6% rests with the top ten. V was clipped by 4 bases and J by 3 bases, with 7 bases between them. The CDR3 covers 12 residues. Germline loops: CDR1 SGHKS, CDR2 YYEKEE (reference sequence). The sample taken for sequencing was peripheral blood. This rearrangement joins TRBV5-5 to TRBJ1-1; no reliable D call. The receptor's source is a middle-aged man with acute or convalescent COVID-19. The CDR3 nucleotides are TGTGCCAGCAGCCTCCGGGACACTGAAGCTTTCTTT. It translates to CASSLRDTEAFF. Full variable domain (remainder filled in from reference TRBV5-5 and TRBJ1-1): DAGVTQSPTHLIKTRGQQVTLRCSPISGHKSVSWYQQVLGQGPQFIFQYYEKEERGRGNFPDRFSARQFPNYSSELNVNALLLGDSALYLCASSLRDTEAFFGQGTRLTVV.